This T cell receptor (beta chain) was sequenced during a study of blood T cell repertoires in COVID-19. Study overall: Material from acute and convalescent COVID-19 was sourced from the United States, Italy and Spain. T cells, B-cell-depleted T cells, or PBMCs supplied cDNA or gDNA.

The CDR3 runs to 15 residues. Germline V gene sequence: CDR1 LNHDA, CDR2 SQIVND (reference sequence). The V and J ends lost 7 bases and 1 base respectively, with 17 bases between them. As originally analysed: Counts of nucleated cells, estimated from reference gene primer amplification, were obtained. Only in-frame clones appear in the TCRdb table, and some are missing; sequencing was by immunoSEQ multiplex PCR. V and J calls and clone size are given by that table; D and trimming were obtained from the DNA. Counted here are roughly 70,000 clones, under 90% occurring once; the ten biggest clones make up 18%.

The chain combines TRBV19 with TRBJ2-7; D is perhaps TRBD2 (7 bases). Input material: peripheral blood. This TCR was recovered from a man between 70 and 80 years old who had recovered from COVID-19. The CDR3 DNA reads as TGTGCCAGTAAGGGGGGGTGGGACGGATCCTACGAGCAGTACTTC. It yields the protein CASKGGWDGSYEQYF.